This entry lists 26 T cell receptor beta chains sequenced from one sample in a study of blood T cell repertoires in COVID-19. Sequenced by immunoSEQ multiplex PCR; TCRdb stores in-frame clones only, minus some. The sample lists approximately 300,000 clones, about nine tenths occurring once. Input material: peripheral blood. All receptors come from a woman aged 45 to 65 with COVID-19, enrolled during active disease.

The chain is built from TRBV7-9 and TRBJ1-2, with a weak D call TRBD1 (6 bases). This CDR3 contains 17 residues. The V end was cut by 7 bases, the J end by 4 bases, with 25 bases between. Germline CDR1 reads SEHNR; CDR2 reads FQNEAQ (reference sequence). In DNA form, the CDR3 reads TGTGCCAGCACCTCTTCTGCAGGGGCTGGGAAGGCCTATGGCTACACCTTC. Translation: CASTSSAGAGKAYGYTF.

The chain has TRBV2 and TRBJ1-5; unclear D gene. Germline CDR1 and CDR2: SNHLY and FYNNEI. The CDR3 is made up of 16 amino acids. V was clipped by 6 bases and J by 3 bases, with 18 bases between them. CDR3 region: CASSDLGLSFNQPQHF. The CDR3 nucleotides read TGTGCCAGCAGCGATCTTGGGCTGAGCTTCAATCAGCCCCAGCATTTT. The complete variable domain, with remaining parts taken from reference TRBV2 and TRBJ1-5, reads EPEVTQTPSHQVTQMGQEVILRCVPISNHLYFYWYRQILGQKVEFLVSFYNNEISEKSEIFDDQFSVERPDGSNFTLKIRSTKLEDSAMYFCASSDLGLSFNQPQHFGDGTRLSIL.

In DNA form, the CDR3 reads TGTGCCAGCAGTGACAGAGGGACAGGGACCTATGGCTACACCTTC. This sequence encodes CASSDRGTGTYGYTF. This sequence joins TRBV2 and TRBJ1-2; 9 bases fit TRBD1. The CDR3 extends over 15 amino acids. V lost 3 bases to trimming and J lost 4 bases; unmatched junction nucleotides: 6. Germline values: CDR1 SNHLY, CDR2 FYNNEI.

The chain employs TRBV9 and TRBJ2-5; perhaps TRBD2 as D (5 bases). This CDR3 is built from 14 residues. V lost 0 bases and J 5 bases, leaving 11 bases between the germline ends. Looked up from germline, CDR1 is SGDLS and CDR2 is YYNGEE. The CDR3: CASSVGARGETQYF. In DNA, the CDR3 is TGTGCCAGCAGCGTAGGGGCCCGGGGTGAGACCCAGTACTTC. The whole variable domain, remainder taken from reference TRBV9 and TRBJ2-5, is DSGVTQTPKHLITATGQRVTLRCSPRSGDLSVYWYQQSLDQGLQFLIQYYNGEERAKGNILERFSAQQFPDLHSELNLSSLELGDSALYFCASSVGARGETQYFGPGTRLLVL.

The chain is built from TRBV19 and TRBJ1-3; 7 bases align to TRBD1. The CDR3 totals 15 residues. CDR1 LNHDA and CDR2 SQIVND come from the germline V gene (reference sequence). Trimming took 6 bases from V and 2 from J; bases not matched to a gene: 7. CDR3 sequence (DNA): TGTGCCAGTAGATTACAGGGGACTCCTGGAAACACCATATATTTT. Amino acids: CASRLQGTPGNTIYF.

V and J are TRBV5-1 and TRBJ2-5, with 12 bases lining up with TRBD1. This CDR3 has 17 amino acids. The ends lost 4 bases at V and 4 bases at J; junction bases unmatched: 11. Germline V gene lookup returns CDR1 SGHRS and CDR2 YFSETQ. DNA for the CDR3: TGCGCCAGCAGCCTGGGGACAGGGGGCGCGAGAGGAGAGACCCAGTACTTC. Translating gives CASSLGTGGARGETQYF.

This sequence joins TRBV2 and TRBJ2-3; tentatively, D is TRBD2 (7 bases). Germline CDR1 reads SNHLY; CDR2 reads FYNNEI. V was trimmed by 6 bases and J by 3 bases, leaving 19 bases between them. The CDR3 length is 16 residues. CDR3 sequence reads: CASSQGSFSGTDTQYF. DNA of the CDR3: TGTGCCAGCAGCCAGGGGTCGTTTAGCGGGACAGATACGCAGTATTTT.

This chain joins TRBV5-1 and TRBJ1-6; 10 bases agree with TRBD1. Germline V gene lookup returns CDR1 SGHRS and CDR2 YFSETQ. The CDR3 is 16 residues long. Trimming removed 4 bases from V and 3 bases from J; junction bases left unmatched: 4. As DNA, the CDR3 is TGCGCCAGCAGCCACCGGGACAGGGGCTATAATTCACCCCTCCACTTT. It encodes CASSHRDRGYNSPLHF.

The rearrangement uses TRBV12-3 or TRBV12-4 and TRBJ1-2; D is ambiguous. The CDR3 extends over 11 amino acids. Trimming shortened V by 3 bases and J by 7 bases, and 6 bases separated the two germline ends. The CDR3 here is CASSLAIGYTF. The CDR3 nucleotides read TGTGCCAGCAGTTTGGCCATTGGCTACACCTTC.

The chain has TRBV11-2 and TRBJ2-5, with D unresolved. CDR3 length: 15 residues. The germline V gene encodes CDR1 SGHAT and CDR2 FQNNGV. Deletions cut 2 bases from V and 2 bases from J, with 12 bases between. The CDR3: CASSLQGDLQETQYF. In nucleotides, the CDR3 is TGTGCCAGCAGCTTACAAGGAGACTTGCAAGAGACCCAGTACTTC.

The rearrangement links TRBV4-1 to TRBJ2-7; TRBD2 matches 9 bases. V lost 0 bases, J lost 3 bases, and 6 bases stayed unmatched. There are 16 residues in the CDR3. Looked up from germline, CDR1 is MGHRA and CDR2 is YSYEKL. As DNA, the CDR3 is TGCGCCAGCAGCCAAGACGGGACTAGCCCCTTCTACGAGCAGTACTTC. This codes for CASSQDGTSPFYEQYF.

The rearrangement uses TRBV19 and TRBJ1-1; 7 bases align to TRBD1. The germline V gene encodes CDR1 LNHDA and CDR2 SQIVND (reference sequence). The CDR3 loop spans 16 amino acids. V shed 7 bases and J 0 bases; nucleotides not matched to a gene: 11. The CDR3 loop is CASIAGNRGMNTEAFF. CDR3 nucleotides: TGTGCCAGTATCGCAGGCAACAGGGGAATGAACACTGAAGCTTTCTTT.

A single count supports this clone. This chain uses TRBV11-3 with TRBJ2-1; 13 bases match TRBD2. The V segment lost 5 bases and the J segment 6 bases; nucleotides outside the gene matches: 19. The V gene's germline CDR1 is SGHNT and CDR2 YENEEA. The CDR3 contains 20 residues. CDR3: CASSTPTLAGGMGPPNEQFF. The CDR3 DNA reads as TGTGCCAGCAGCACCCCCACACTAGCGGGAGGGATGGGACCCCCCAATGAGCAGTTCTTC.

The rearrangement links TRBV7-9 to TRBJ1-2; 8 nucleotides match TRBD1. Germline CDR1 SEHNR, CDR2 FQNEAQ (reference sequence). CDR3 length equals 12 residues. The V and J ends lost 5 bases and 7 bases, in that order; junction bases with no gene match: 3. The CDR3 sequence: CASSLTGAGYTF. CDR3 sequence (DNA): TGTGCCAGCAGCCTGACAGGGGCTGGCTACACCTTC.

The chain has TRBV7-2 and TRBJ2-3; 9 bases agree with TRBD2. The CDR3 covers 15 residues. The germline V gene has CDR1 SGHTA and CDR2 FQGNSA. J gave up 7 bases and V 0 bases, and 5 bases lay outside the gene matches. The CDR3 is CASSLAGGRENTQYF. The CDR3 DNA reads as TGTGCCAGCAGCTTAGCTGGCGGGAGGGAGAATACGCAGTATTTT.

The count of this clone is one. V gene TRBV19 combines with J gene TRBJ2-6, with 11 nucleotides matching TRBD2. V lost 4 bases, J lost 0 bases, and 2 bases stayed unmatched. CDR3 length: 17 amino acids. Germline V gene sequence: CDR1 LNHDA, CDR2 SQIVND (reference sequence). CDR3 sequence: CASSRLAGRSGANVLTF. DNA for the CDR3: TGTGCCAGTAGTAGACTAGCGGGGCGCTCTGGGGCCAACGTCCTGACTTTC.

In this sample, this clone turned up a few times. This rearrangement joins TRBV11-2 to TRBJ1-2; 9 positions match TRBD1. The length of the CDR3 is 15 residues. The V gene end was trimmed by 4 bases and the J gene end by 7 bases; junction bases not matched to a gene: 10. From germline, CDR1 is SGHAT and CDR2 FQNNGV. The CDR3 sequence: CASSSTSQGAGGYTF. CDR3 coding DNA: TGTGCCAGCAGCTCGACGTCACAGGGGGCCGGTGGCTACACCTTC.

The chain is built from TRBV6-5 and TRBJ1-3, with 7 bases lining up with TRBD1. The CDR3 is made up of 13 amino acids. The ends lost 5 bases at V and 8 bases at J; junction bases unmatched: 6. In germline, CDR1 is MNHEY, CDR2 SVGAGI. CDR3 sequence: CASSRGQADTIYF. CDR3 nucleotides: TGTGCCAGCAGTCGTGGACAGGCTGACACCATATATTTT.

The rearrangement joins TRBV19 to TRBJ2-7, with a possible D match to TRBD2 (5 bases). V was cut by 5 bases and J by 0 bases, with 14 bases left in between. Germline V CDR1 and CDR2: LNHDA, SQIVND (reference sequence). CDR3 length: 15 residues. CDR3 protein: CASSPSRAASYEQYF. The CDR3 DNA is TGTGCCAGTAGTCCTTCGAGGGCGGCCTCCTACGAGCAGTACTTC. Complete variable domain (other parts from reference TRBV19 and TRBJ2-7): DGGITQSPKYLFRKEGQNVTLSCEQNLNHDAMYWYRQDPGQGLRLIYYSQIVNDFQKGDIAEGYSVSREKKESFPLTVTSAQKNPTAFYLCASSPSRAASYEQYFGPGTRLTVT.

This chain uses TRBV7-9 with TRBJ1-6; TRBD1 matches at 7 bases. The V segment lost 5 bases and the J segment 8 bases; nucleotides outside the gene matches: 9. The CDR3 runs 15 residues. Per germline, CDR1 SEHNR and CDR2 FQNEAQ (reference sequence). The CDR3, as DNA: TGTGCCAGCAGCCCGGTGACAGGGATGTATTCACCCCTCCACTTT. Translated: CASSPVTGMYSPLHF.

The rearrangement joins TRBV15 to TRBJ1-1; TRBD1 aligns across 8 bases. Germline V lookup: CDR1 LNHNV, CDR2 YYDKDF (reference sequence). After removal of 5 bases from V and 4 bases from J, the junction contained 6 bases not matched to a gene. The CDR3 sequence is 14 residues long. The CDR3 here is CATSRVTGGTEAFF. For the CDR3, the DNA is TGTGCCACCAGCCGAGTAACAGGGGGCACTGAAGCTTTCTTT.

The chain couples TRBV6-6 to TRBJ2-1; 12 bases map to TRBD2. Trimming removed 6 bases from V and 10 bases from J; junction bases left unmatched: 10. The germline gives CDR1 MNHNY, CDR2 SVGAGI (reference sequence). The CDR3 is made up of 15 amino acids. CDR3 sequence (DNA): TGTGCCAGCAGGCTAGCGGGAGGGCCCTTAGGGGAGCAGTTCTTC. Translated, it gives CASRLAGGPLGEQFF.

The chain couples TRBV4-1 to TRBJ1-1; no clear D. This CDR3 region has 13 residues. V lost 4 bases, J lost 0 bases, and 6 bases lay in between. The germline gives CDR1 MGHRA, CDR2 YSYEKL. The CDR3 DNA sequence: TGCGCCAGCAGCCGAGACATGAACACTGAAGCTTTCTTT. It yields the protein CASSRDMNTEAFF.

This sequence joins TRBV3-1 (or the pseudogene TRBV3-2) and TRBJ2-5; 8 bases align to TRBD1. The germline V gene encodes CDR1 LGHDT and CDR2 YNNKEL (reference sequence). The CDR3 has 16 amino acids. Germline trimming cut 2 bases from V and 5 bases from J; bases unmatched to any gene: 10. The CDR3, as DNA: TGTGCCAGCAGCCAACTTATGGCAGGGGGCCGGGAGACCCAGTACTTC. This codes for CASSQLMAGGRETQYF.

Here the CDR3 DNA reads TGTGCCAGCAGCCAAGCAGGGCCCTCTGGGGCCAACGTCCTGACTTTC. It is translated as CASSQAGPSGANVLTF. The chain employs TRBV11-2 and TRBJ2-6; D possibly corresponds to TRBD1 (5 bases). Germline lookup yields CDR1 SGHAT and CDR2 FQNNGV. This CDR3 is built from 16 residues. The V and J ends lost 5 bases and 0 bases respectively, with 11 bases between them.

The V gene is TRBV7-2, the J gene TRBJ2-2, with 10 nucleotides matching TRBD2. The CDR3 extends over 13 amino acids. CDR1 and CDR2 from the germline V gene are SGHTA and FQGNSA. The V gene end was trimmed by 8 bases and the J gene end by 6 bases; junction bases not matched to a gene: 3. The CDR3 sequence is CASRAGGAGELFF. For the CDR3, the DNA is TGTGCCAGCCGAGCGGGAGGGGCCGGGGAGCTGTTTTTT.